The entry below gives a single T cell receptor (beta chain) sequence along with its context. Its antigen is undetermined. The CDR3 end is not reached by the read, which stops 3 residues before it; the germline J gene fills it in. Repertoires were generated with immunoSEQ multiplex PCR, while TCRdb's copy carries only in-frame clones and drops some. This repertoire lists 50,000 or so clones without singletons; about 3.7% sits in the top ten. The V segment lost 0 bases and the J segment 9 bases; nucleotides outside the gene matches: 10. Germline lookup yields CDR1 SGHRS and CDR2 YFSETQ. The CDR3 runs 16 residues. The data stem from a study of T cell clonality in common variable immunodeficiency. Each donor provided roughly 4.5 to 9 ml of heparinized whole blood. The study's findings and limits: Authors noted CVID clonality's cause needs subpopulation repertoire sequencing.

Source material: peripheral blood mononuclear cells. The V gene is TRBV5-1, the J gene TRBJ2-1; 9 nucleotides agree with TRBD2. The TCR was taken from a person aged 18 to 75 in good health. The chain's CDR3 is CASSLAVLAGRGEQFF. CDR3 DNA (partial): TGCGCCAGCAGCTTGGCGGTTCTAGCGGGACGGGGTGAG.